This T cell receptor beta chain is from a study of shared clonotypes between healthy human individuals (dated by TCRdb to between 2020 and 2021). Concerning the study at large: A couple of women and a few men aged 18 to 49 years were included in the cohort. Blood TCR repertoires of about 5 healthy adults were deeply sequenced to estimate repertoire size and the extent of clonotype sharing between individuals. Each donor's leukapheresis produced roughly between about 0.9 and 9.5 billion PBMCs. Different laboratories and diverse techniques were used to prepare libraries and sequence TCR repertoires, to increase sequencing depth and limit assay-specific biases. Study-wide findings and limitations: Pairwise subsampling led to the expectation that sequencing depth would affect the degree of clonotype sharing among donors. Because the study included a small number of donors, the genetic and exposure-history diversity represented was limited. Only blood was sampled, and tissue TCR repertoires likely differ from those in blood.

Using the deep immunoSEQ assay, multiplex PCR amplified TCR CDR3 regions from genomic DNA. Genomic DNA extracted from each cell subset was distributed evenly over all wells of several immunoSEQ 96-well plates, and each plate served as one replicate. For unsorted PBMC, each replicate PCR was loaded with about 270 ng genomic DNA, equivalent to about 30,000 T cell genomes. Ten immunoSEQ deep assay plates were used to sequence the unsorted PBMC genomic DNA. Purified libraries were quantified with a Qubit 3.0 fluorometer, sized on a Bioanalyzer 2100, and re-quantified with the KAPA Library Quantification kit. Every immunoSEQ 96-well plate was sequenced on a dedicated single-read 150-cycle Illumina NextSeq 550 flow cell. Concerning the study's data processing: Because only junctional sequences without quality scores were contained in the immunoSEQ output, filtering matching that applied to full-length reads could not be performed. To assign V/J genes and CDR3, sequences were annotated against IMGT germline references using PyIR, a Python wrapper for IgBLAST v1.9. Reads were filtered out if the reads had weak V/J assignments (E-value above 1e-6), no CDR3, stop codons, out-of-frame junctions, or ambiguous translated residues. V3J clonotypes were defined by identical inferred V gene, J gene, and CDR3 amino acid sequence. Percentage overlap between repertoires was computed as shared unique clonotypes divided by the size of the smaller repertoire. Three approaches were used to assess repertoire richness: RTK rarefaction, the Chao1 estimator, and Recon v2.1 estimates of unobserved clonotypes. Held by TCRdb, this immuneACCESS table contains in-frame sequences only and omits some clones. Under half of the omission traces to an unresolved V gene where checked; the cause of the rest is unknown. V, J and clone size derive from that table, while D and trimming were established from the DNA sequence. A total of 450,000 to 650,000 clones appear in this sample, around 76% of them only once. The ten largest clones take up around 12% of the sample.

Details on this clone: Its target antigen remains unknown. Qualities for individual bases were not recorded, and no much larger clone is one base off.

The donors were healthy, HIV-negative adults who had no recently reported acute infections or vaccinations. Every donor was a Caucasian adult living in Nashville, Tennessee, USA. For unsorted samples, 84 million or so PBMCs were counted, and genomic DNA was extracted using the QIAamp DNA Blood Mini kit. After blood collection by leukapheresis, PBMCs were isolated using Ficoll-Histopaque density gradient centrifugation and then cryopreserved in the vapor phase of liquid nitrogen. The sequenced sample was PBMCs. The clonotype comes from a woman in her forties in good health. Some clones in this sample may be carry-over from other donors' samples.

The CDR3 loop reads CASSLDGQGPGELFF. The DNA sequence is given as TGTGCCAGCAGCTTAGACGGACAGGGGCCCGGGGAGCTGTTTTTT. The chain joins TRBV11-1 to TRBJ2-2; 9 bases in between match TRBD1. The CDR3 sequence holds 15 residues, the cysteine and phenylalanine included. Only the CDR3 region is kept as DNA, spanning 45 bases read in frame from base 1. V loses 1 base at its end and J loses 6 bases; junction bases beyond the gene matches: 3. For CDR1 and CDR2, the germline V gene (reference sequence) lists SGHAT and FQDESV.